The 31 T cell receptor beta chains given below trace back to one sample, sequenced in a study of memory CD4+ T cells and cytomegalovirus serostatus. The method was immunoSEQ multiplex PCR; TCRdb's version includes in-frame clones alone and lacks a portion of them. The sample lists around 62,000 clones, about 78% seen once, with 4% to 5% in the top ten. The sort gate was single viable CD3+CD4+CD8-CD45RO+ cells for memory CD4+ T cells. The sequencing input was memory CD4+ T cells from blood. All receptors come from an adult in good health and CMV-seropositive.

The CDR3 nucleotides are TGTGCCAGCAGTGGCGGGACAGGGGTGTTGGAGACCCAGTACTTC. Translated, it gives CASSGGTGVLETQYF. This chain connects TRBV7-2 to TRBJ2-5; 10 bases align to TRBD1. Germline trimming cut 6 bases from V and 5 bases from J; bases unmatched to any gene: 9. The CDR3 loop spans 15 amino acids. Germline-derived CDR1 and CDR2 are SGHTA and FQGNSA.

The gene calls are TRBV5-1 and TRBJ1-5, with a weak D call TRBD1 (6 bases). Germline values: CDR1 SGHRS, CDR2 YFSETQ. CDR3 size: 13 residues. V was shortened by 4 bases and J by 7 bases, with 12 bases between the two germline ends. The CDR3 nucleotides read TGCGCCAGCAGCCAGGGGCCGGGGCAGCCCCAGCATTTT. Encoded protein: CASSQGPGQPQHF.

The genes are TRBV4-1 and TRBJ2-1, with D unresolved. Germline values: CDR1 MGHRA, CDR2 YSYEKL. The CDR3 has 14 amino acids. The V end was cut by 4 bases, the J end by 4 bases, with 11 bases between. CDR3 nucleotide sequence: TGCGCCAGCAGCCCCGAGGCGCGTTACAATGAGCAGTTCTTC. Its translation is CASSPEARYNEQFF.

There are many counts of this clone. The rearrangement uses TRBV10-3 and TRBJ2-2; D not resolved. Trimming took 3 bases from V and 7 from J, leaving 9 bases between them. The CDR3 loop spans 13 amino acids. CDR1 and CDR2 (germline): ENHRY, SYGVKD. CDR3 residues: CAISDPLYGELFF. CDR3 nucleotide sequence: TGTGCCATCAGTGATCCGCTCTACGGGGAGCTGTTTTTT.

The V call is TRBV2, the J call TRBJ2-7; D perhaps matches TRBD2 (5 bases). CDR1 is SNHLY and CDR2 is FYNNEI in the germline V gene. The CDR3 length is 14 residues. V was cut by 7 bases and J by 0 bases, with 13 bases left in between. The CDR3, as DNA: TGTGCCAGCAAGCCCCGGGGAACCTCCTACGAGCAGTACTTC. Its protein is CASKPRGTSYEQYF.

This chain links TRBV2 with TRBJ1-1, with 8 bases that match TRBD1. With 6 bases clipped from V and 4 bases from J, the junction kept 10 bases outside the gene matches. This CDR3 spans 15 amino acids. Germline assignment: CDR1 SNHLY and CDR2 FYNNEI. The CDR3 region has the DNA TGTGCCAGCAGGAAAACGGACAGGGCGAGCACTGAAGCTTTCTTT. Residues: CASRKTDRASTEAFF.

This clone was seen more than once but under ten times. The chain joins TRBV6-6 to TRBJ2-1; D uncertain. There are 13 residues in the CDR3. Per the germline V gene, CDR1 is MNHNY and CDR2 is SVGAGI (reference sequence). V was clipped by 8 bases and J by 2 bases, with 10 bases between them. The CDR3 reads CASASTAYNEQFF. The DNA of the CDR3 is TGTGCCAGCGCGAGTACTGCCTACAATGAGCAGTTCTTC.

The chain links TRBV11-2 to TRBJ2-7, with 8 bases matching TRBD1. V gave up 3 bases and J gave up 5 bases; unmatched junction bases: 6. The CDR3 has 14 amino acids. The germline V gene encodes CDR1 SGHAT and CDR2 FQNNGV. The CDR3 region has the DNA TGTGCCAGCAGCTTGGCAGGGGGCCAGGACGAGCAGTACTTC. This encodes CASSLAGGQDEQYF.

Of note for this clone: The same CDR3 can be traced to other DNA sequences in this sample. The chain uses TRBV5-5 and TRBJ2-5; D unclear. Germline CDR1 reads SGHKS; CDR2 reads YYEKEE (reference sequence). The CDR3 covers 15 residues. Trimming stripped 0 bases from V and 5 bases from J, with 14 bases between. CDR3 nucleotide sequence: TGTGCCAGCAGCTTGGCCGAGGCACCCGGGGAGACCCAGTACTTC. Amino acid sequence: CASSLAEAPGETQYF.

This chain joins TRBV7-9 and TRBJ1-4; no definite D call. V was clipped by 2 bases and J by 8 bases, with 12 bases between them. Germline CDR1 reads SEHNR; CDR2 reads FQNEAQ (reference sequence). The length of the CDR3 is 14 residues. CDR3 in amino acids: CASSLLTSSEKLFF. In DNA, the CDR3 is TGTGCCAGCAGCTTACTAACTAGCAGCGAAAAACTGTTTTTT.

This chain links TRBV18 with TRBJ1-3; D may be TRBD1 (5 bases). This CDR3 is 16 amino acids long. V lost 6 bases, J lost 0 bases, and 15 bases lay in between. Germline V lookup: CDR1 KGHSH, CDR2 LQKENI. CDR3 sequence: CASSPDSYGSGNTIYF. DNA of the CDR3: TGTGCCAGCTCGCCAGACAGCTACGGCTCTGGAAACACCATATATTTT.

The J gene is TRBJ1-1, the V gene TRBV2, with D possibly TRBD1 on 5 matching bases. The germline V gene encodes CDR1 SNHLY and CDR2 FYNNEI. The CDR3 length is 16 residues. Trimming shortened V by 2 bases and J by 7 bases, and 20 bases separated the two germline ends. As DNA, the CDR3 is TGTGCCAGCAGTGAAAACACCTGGACTATCGGGGGTGAAGCTTTCTTT. This gives the protein CASSENTWTIGGEAFF.

This clone was seen once. This CDR3 reads CASSPGREPYEQYF. For the CDR3, the DNA is TGTGCCAGCAGCCCCGGACGGGAGCCCTACGAGCAGTACTTC. The V and J genes are TRBV7-6 and TRBJ2-7; D is perhaps TRBD2 (6 bases). The CDR3 consists of 14 residues. CDR1 and CDR2 (germline): SGHVS, FNYEAQ. Deletions cut 5 bases from V and 2 bases from J, with 13 bases between.

The J gene is TRBJ1-1, the V gene TRBV5-6, with a weak D call TRBD1 (6 bases). V lost 3 bases and J lost 4, with 16 bases in between. This CDR3 comprises 15 residues. Germline V lookup: CDR1 SGHDT, CDR2 YYEEEE. The DNA of the CDR3 is TGTGCCAGCAGCTGGAGGGGGGCCCTAGGCACTGAAGCTTTCTTT. Protein product: CASSWRGALGTEAFF.

The V and J genes are TRBV27 and TRBJ1-1, with a tentative D call TRBD1 (6 bases). The CDR3 length is 14 residues. With 2 bases removed from V and 4 bases from J, the gap between germline ends came to 11 bases. CDR1 is MNHEY and CDR2 is SMNVEV in the germline V gene (reference sequence). The CDR3 sequence: CASSLPGAVTEAFF. In nucleotides, the CDR3 is TGTGCCAGCAGTTTACCGGGGGCGGTCACTGAAGCTTTCTTT.

The rearrangement links TRBV25-1 to TRBJ2-1; 8 bases line up with TRBD2. The CDR3 totals 14 residues. From germline, CDR1 is MGHDK and CDR2 SYGVNS. Trimming took 6 bases from V and 5 from J; bases not matched to a gene: 6. Written as DNA, the CDR3 is TGTGCCAGCAGCAGGGGACTAGTTGACAATGAGCAGTTCTTC. Protein product: CASSRGLVDNEQFF. Full variable domain (outside the CDR3, taken from reference TRBV25-1 and TRBJ2-1): EADIYQTPRYLVIGTGKKITLECSQTMGHDKMYWYQQDPGMELHLIHYSYGVNSTEKGDLSSESTVSRIRTEHFPLTLESARPSHTSQYLCASSRGLVDNEQFFGPGTRLTVL.

This sequence joins TRBV28 and TRBJ1-1; no definite D call. Per germline, CDR1 MDHEN and CDR2 SYDVKM. The CDR3 runs to 15 residues. V lost 10 bases, J lost 2 bases, and 20 bases lay in between. The CDR3 region is CAIFSAGVVNTEAFF. The CDR3 DNA reads TGTGCCATCTTTTCGGCCGGAGTAGTAAACACTGAAGCTTTCTTT.

This sequence joins TRBV7-6 and TRBJ1-3; 11 bases fit TRBD1. This CDR3 has 17 residues. Germline values: CDR1 SGHVS, CDR2 FNYEAQ. Germline trimming cut 5 bases from V and 4 bases from J; bases unmatched to any gene: 10. DNA for the CDR3: TGTGCCAGCAGCCCGGGACAGGGGGTAATGCGGGGAAACACCATATATTTT. Translation gives CASSPGQGVMRGNTIYF. Based on the CDR3 plus reference TRBV7-6 and TRBJ1-3, the full variable domain is GAGVSQSPRYKVTKRGQDVALRCDPISGHVSLYWYRQALGQGPEFLTYFNYEAQQDKSGLPNDRFSAERPEGSISTLTIQRTEQRDSAMYRCASSPGQGVMRGNTIYFGEGSWLTVV.

The J gene is TRBJ2-7, the V gene TRBV5-1; 10 positions agree with TRBD1. Germline V CDR1 and CDR2: SGHRS, YFSETQ. The CDR3 sequence is 15 residues long. The V and J ends lost 4 bases and 7 bases, in that order; junction bases with no gene match: 11. In nucleotides, the CDR3 is TGCGCCAGCAGCCGGGACGGGACAGGGGCTGCAGAGCAGTACTTC. Encoded protein: CASSRDGTGAAEQYF.

This sequence joins TRBV7-2 and TRBJ2-1; possible D gene TRBD2, 5 bases. The V end lost 5 bases, the J end lost 0 bases, and 17 bases lay between the germline ends. The CDR3 is 17 residues long. Germline V gene sequence: CDR1 SGHTA, CDR2 FQGNSA. The CDR3, as DNA: TGTGCCAGCAGCCCAGGTGCGGGTGGTAGCTCCTACAATGAGCAGTTCTTC. It is translated as CASSPGAGGSSYNEQFF.

V usage is TRBV2 and J usage is TRBJ2-1; 9 nucleotides line up with TRBD1. The CDR3 sequence is 14 residues long. Germline V gene data show CDR1 as SNHLY and CDR2 as FYNNEI. The ends lost 5 bases at V and 7 bases at J; junction bases unmatched: 6. The CDR3 protein is CASSPRDRVNEQFF. The CDR3, as DNA: TGTGCCAGCAGTCCGCGGGACAGGGTAAATGAGCAGTTCTTC.

The V call is TRBV7-9, the J call TRBJ1-5; perhaps TRBD1 as D (5 bases). This CDR3 contains 14 residues. Trimming removed 5 bases at V and 0 bases at J, with 8 bases between. The germline gives CDR1 SEHNR, CDR2 FQNEAQ (reference sequence). The DNA of the CDR3 is TGTGCCAGCAGCACCGACAGTAGCAATCAGCCCCAGCATTTT. As protein: CASSTDSSNQPQHF.

V usage is TRBV20-1 and J usage is TRBJ2-7; D unclear. Trimming took 6 bases from V and 5 from J, leaving 11 bases between them. The CDR3 is made up of 11 amino acids. Per the germline V gene, CDR1 is DFQATT and CDR2 is SNEGSKA (reference sequence). This CDR3 reads CSAAPTHEQYF. CDR3 DNA sequence: TGCAGTGCAGCCCCGACCCACGAGCAGTACTTC.

This clone was observed a handful of times. The chain links TRBV30 to TRBJ1-1, with no clear D. The CDR3 consists of 14 residues. Germline V gives CDR1 GTSNPN, CDR2 SVGIG (reference sequence). V shed 3 bases and J shed 5 bases, with 16 bases lying between them. CDR3 sequence (DNA): TGTGCCTGGAGATACCGGGCCCTGGGGACTGAAGCTTTCTTT. It is translated as CAWRYRALGTEAFF.

This clone was recorded many times. The chain couples TRBV11-1 to TRBJ1-1; D call uncertain. The germline CDR1 and CDR2 sequences are SGHAT and FQDESV (reference sequence). V lost 4 bases to trimming and J lost 0 bases, with 6 bases between them. The CDR3 covers 13 residues. The CDR3 DNA is TGTGCCAGCAGCTCAGAAATGAACACTGAAGCTTTCTTT. Its protein is CASSSEMNTEAFF.

The rearrangement joins TRBV14 to TRBJ2-3; the match to TRBD1 covers 8 bases. The CDR3 has 15 residues. CDR1 SGHDN and CDR2 FVKESK come from the germline V gene. J was trimmed by 3 bases and V by 4 bases; bases with no gene match: 6. CDR3 amino acids: CASSPADRVTDTQYF. In nucleotides, the CDR3 is TGTGCCAGCAGCCCCGCGGACAGGGTAACAGATACGCAGTATTTT.

This clone was recorded only once. This chain links TRBV15 with TRBJ1-2, with 7 bases identical to TRBD1. Per germline, CDR1 LNHNV and CDR2 YYDKDF (reference sequence). The CDR3 length is 17 residues. The V and J ends lost 5 bases and 2 bases, in that order; junction bases with no gene match: 14. CDR3 bases: TGTGCCACCAGCTCTTGGGGAGGGGGCGCCTCCAACTATGGCTACACCTTC. It yields the protein CATSSWGGGASNYGYTF.

This clone was seen only a few times. The gene calls are TRBV14 and TRBJ2-5; D gene uncertain. Germline CDR1 reads SGHDN; CDR2 reads FVKESK. CDR3 length: 15 residues. The germline V and J ends were trimmed by 0 bases and 0 bases, with 8 bases remaining between them. CDR3 bases: TGTGCCAGCAGCCAAGACGAGGCATACCAAGAGACCCAGTACTTC. Protein: CASSQDEAYQETQYF.

This clone has only a few counts. The chain employs TRBV4-3 and TRBJ2-1; 8 bases are shared with TRBD2. J was trimmed by 4 bases and V by 5 bases; bases with no gene match: 1. In germline, CDR1 is LGHNA, CDR2 YSLEER. The CDR3 spans 13 residues. This CDR3 is CASSVAGYNEQFF. The CDR3 bases are TGCGCCAGCAGCGTAGCGGGGTACAATGAGCAGTTCTTC.

V and J are TRBV2 and TRBJ2-2, with TRBD2 matching over 10 bases. This CDR3 is 18 amino acids long. V shed 10 bases and J 6 bases; nucleotides not matched to a gene: 20. CDR1 and CDR2 from the germline V gene are SNHLY and FYNNEI. DNA of the CDR3: TGTGCCATAACAGTGGACCGAGTAGCGGGGGGTGAAGCCGGGGAGCTGTTTTTT. Its protein is CAITVDRVAGGEAGELFF.

The chain recombines TRBV7-6 with TRBJ1-4; no clear D. Trimming took 5 bases from V and 8 from J, leaving 18 bases between them. Germline V gene data show CDR1 as SGHVS and CDR2 as FNYEAQ. The CDR3 covers 15 residues. The CDR3 here is CASSRGLAGGEKLFF. The CDR3, as DNA: TGTGCCAGCAGCCGAGGGTTGGCGGGTGGAGAAAAACTGTTTTTT.